This TCR beta chain came from a study of cytomegalovirus exposure and HLA in healthy donors (dated by TCRdb to 2017 to 2019). General notes on the study: A later analysis indicated that the 130 or so validation repertoires were generated on the platform also employed for the 670 or so repertoires of the first cohort. The study aimed to test whether cataloging public T cell receptors could reveal signatures of past pathogen exposure. A separate validation cohort of about 110 different subjects was used in addition to the roughly 700-subject first cohort. High-throughput TCR immunosequencing, statistical association of individual TCRs with disease status, and machine learning were combined to predict cytomegalovirus infection status.

To note about this clone: The antigen it recognizes is unknown. No base qualities exist here, and no much larger clone lies one base off it. Different DNA sequences within this sample yield the same CDR3.

The research as a whole found: A few of the identified cytomegalovirus-associated TCR beta chains were confirmed in vitro to be specific for cytomegalovirus antigens. A later analysis had no HLA typing for the validation cohort, so co-occurrence there was scored across all 110 or so repertoires. According to the authors, the approach could potentially be generalized to other disease states and immunological phenotypes. A later analysis found that TCRs clustered in the first cohort also tended to co-occur in the 95 to 150 validation repertoires, with roughly 95% of cluster scores above 0. Most TCR sequences were seen in very few donors, while some public TCRs were found in many individuals. The classifier was reported to diagnose cytomegalovirus status with high specificity and sensitivity in both the original and validation cohorts. The study listed 150 to 200 TCR beta chains as associated with cytomegalovirus.

Including the terminal cysteine and phenylalanine, the CDR3 comprises 15 residues. Of all the DNA, just the CDR3 is kept, 45 bases in frame from base 1. CDR1 and CDR2, looked up from the germline V gene, are SGDLS and YYNGEE. Germline trimming amounts to 2 bases on V and 4 bases on J, with 7 as the count of junction bases outside the gene matches. The donors belonged to the validation cohort of around 130 subjects, which was separate from the approximately 610-subject first cohort. The library was made by the immunoSEQ multiplex PCR assay. In the source study's methods: A statistical classification framework was developed to diagnose cytomegalovirus status using the catalog of TCR beta chain sequences. TCRdb took this table from immuneACCESS and kept in-frame rearrangements with V and J called. Such tables lack part of the clones; where checked against another copy, unresolved V genes explain under half of the gap, and the rest is unexplained. The D gene and trimming were derived from the DNA, and the V and J assignments and clone size from that table. This sample gives more than 300,000 clones in total; roughly 88% of them show up just once. The ten largest clones capture about 0.91% of the sample.

The V gene is TRBV9 and the J gene is TRBJ1-2; TRBD1 agrees with 8 junctional bases. This TCR derives from a woman under 30 in good health and CMV-seronegative. The source material was PBMCs. The CDR3 reads CASSVGTGGIYGYTF. The nucleotides are TGTGCCAGCAGCGTCGGCACAGGGGGTATCTATGGCTACACCTTC.